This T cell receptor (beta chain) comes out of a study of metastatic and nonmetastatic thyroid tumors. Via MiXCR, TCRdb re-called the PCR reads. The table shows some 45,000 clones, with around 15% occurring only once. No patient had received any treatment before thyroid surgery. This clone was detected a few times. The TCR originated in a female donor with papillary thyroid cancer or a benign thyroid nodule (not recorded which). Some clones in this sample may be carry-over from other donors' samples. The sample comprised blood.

The CDR3 bases are TGCAGTGCAACTAGGGGAATCCTAGCCAAAAACATTCAGTACTTC. This translates into CSATRGILAKNIQYF. The chain uses TRBV20-1 and TRBJ2-4; D is perhaps TRBD1 or TRBD2 (5 bases each). V shed 6 bases and J shed 0 bases, with 15 bases lying between them. Looked up from germline, CDR1 is DFQATT and CDR2 is SNEGSKA (reference sequence). This CDR3 is built from 15 residues.